The clone carrying this T cell receptor beta chain was counted only a few times. This entry comes from a study of response to subunit inactivated influenza vaccine. TCRdb processed the RT-PCR reads anew with MiXCR; each CDR3 protein has one entry. The table has approximately 200,000 distinct CDR3 sequences, roughly 14% seen once; the top ten hold about 25%. The input for sequencing was CD8+ T cells sorted from PBMCs, taken around 5 days after vaccination. The clonotype comes from a man aged 50 or older who received an inactivated influenza vaccine.

The CDR3 loop is CASSSGTTSYNEQFF. For the CDR3, the DNA is TGTGCCAGCAGCTCCGGGACCACTTCCTACAATGAGCAGTTCTTC. The J gene is TRBJ2-1, the V gene TRBV11-2; either TRBD1 or TRBD2 may fit D (5 bases each). V was trimmed by 4 bases and J by 1 base, leaving 11 bases between them. The CDR3 spans 15 residues. Germline assignment: CDR1 SGHAT and CDR2 FQNNGV.